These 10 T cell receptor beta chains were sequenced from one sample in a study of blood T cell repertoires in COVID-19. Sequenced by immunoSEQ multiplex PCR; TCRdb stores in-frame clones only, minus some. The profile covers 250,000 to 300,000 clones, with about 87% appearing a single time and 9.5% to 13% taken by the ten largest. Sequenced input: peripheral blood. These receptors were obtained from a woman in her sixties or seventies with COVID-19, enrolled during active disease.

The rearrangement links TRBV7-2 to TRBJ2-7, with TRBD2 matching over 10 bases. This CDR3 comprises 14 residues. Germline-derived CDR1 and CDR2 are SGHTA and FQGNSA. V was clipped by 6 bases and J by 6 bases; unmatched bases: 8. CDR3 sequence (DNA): TGTGCCAGCAGTCTAGCGGGAGCTCGCGTCGAGCAGTACTTC. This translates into CASSLAGARVEQYF.

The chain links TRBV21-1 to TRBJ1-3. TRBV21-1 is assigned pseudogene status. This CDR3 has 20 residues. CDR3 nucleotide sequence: TGTGCCAGCAGGAGATTGGAGGACGGAGCCTATTTCCCCTCTGGAAACACCATATATTTT. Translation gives CASRRLEDGAYFPSGNTIYF.

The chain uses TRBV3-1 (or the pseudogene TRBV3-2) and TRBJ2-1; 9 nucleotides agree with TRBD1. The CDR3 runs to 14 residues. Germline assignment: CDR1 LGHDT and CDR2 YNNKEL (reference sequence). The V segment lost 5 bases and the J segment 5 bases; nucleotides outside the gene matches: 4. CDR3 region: CASSFGQGNNEQFF. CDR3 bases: TGTGCCAGCAGCTTCGGACAGGGGAACAATGAGCAGTTCTTC.

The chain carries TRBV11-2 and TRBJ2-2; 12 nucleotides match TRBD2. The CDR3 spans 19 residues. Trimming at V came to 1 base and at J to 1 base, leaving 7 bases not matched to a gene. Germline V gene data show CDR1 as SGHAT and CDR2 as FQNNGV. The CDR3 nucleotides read TGTGCCAGCAGCTTAGCAGTTCTAGCGGGAGGGGTGAACACCGGGGAGCTGTTTTTT. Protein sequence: CASSLAVLAGGVNTGELFF.

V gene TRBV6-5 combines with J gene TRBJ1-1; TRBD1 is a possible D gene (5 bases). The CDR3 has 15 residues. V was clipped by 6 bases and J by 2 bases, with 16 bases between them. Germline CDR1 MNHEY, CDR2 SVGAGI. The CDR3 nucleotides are TGTGCCAGCAGAACCCTATCGACAGTTAACACTGAAGCTTTCTTT. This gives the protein CASRTLSTVNTEAFF.

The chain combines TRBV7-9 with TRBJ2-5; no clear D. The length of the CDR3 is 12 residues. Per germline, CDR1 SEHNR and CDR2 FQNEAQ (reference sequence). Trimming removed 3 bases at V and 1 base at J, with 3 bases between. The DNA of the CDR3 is TGTGCCAGCAGCTTCTCCCAAGAGACCCAGTACTTC. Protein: CASSFSQETQYF.

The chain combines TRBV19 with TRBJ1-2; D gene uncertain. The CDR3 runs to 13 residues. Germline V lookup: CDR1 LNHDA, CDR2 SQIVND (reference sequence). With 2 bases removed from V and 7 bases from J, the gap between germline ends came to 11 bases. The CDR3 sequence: CASSISLRGGYTF. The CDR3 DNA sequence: TGTGCCAGTAGTATATCCCTGCGGGGTGGCTACACCTTC.

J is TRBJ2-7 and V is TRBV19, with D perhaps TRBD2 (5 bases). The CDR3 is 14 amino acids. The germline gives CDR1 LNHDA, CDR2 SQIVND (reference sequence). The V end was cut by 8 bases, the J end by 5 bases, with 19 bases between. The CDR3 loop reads CASSGGLRVDEQYF. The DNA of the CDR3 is TGTGCCAGTTCGGGCGGACTGAGGGTAGACGAGCAGTACTTC. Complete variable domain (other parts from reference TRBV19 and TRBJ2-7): DGGITQSPKYLFRKEGQNVTLSCEQNLNHDAMYWYRQDPGQGLRLIYYSQIVNDFQKGDIAEGYSVSREKKESFPLTVTSAQKNPTAFYLCASSGGLRVDEQYFGPGTRLTVT.

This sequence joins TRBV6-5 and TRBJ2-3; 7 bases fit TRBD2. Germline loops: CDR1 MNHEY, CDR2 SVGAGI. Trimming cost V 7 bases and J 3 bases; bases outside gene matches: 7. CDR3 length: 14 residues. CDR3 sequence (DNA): TGTGCCAGCACCCTAAGCGGGGCTACAGATACGCAGTATTTT. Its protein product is CASTLSGATDTQYF.

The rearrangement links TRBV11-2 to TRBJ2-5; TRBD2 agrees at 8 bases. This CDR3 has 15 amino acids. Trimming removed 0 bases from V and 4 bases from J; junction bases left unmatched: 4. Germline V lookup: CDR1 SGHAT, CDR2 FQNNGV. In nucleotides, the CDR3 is TGTGCCAGCAGCTTAGATCGGGGGGGTAGAGAGACCCAGTACTTC. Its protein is CASSLDRGGRETQYF.